The rows below give T cell receptor beta chains drawn from one sample of a study of response to subunit inactivated influenza vaccine. Each CDR3 protein gets one entry after TCRdb re-called the RT-PCR reads with MiXCR. The sample consists of about 500,000 distinct CDR3 sequences, approximately 6.9% of them appearing once. The source material was PBMCs from blood, sampled less than 30 months after vaccination. These receptors all stem from a man between 50 and 75 years old who received an inactivated influenza vaccine. Both conserved end residues are part of each CDR3. Each record gives: clone size, V gene, CDR3 protein. Not every row has a clone size; where given, it reads once, few, many or a size class.

many | TRBV4-2 | CASSHRQGRANEKLFF
NA | TRBV7-9 | CASSLAGRGSGNTIYF
few | TRBV5-1 | CASSLGIDRGNEKLFF
few | TRBV7-9 | CASSLFEGLNTEAFF
NA | TRBV7-3 | CASSPYGTSGTPSYNEQFF
few | TRBV2 | CASSRQGTYEAFF
few | TRBV10-3 | CAISDNSYTDTQYF
NA | TRBV29-1 | CSVKVSGADTQYF
NA | TRBV29-1 | CSVETDRDGDYEQYF
few | TRBV5-1 | CASSRGQIETQYF
many | TRBV12-3/TRBV12-4 | CASSRTESPYEQYF
few | TRBV20-1 | CSAPMDSRYNSPLHF
many | TRBV20-1 | CSARSGLAERDYNEQFF
many | TRBV11-2 | CASSFGLGGGPYNEQFF
few | TRBV4-3 | CASSLNTGAGNEQFF
few | TRBV5-1 | CASSFRGGDEQFF
NA | TRBV11-3 | CASSLRGRNTDTQYF
NA | TRBV2 | CASSSGGTSQETQYF
many | TRBV12-3/TRBV12-4 | CASQKNTEAFF
few | TRBV9 | CASSVASGRTLNEQFF
many | TRBV12-3/TRBV12-4 | CASSLALGTGEQFF
NA | TRBV10-3 | CAISRAGQINSPLHF
many | TRBV7-2 | CASSRRQANTGELFF
NA | TRBV28 | CASRVKLAKRTQYF
few | TRBV20-1 | CSARDKGERTQYF
many | TRBV5-1 | CASSSSSGANVLTF
many | TRBV10-3 | CAISESRTGGRETQYF
many | TRBV3-1 | CASSSYTGELFF
many | TRBV7-2 | CASSFGQGQETQYF
many | TRBV7-2 | CASSSRQGTEAFF
many | TRBV25-1 | CASSEYSRGAWSTDTQYF
many | TRBV5-1 | CASSSSLQNTGELFF
many | TRBV4-2 | CASSQDAGASKTF
NA | TRBV5-1 | CASSLGQGRAFF
NA | TRBV4-3 | CASSQEGRVGGYTF
many | TRBV20-1 | CSARVSENTDTQYF
few | TRBV18 | CASSPRTSGSYTYEQYF
few | TRBV10-3 | CAIRQGNEQFF
many | TRBV29-1 | CSVPGGRGQNTEAFF
few | TRBV12-3/TRBV12-4 | CASSLAFFTGNTIYF
NA | TRBV20-1 | CSAWPSTTDTQYF
NA | TRBV6-2/TRBV6-3 | CASIPRQAGSSYNEQFF
NA | TRBV28 | CASRPPYMGGANVLTF
NA | TRBV28 | CASSLTSRGDTQYF
NA | TRBV20-1 | CSARDIAGVAYNEQFF
many | TRBV10-1 | CASSPGQKNIQYF
few | TRBV11-3 | CASSFRQSGQDLDGYTF
many | TRBV12-3/TRBV12-4 | CASRTDRGAGELFF
many | TRBV7-8 | CASSLEGTSKYEQYF
NA | TRBV10-3 | CAISESRSGDEQFF
many | TRBV2 | CASSVTGSQEQYF
many | TRBV5-6 | CASSLRSPGIPEAFF
many | TRBV12-3/TRBV12-4 | CASSLFPEDTQYF
many | TRBV5-4 | CASSDRTHSNTEAFF
many | TRBV6-1 | CASSAGHNQPQHF
many | TRBV11-2 | CASSLQYSEQYF
many | TRBV29-1 | CSVSTGGLYGYTF
NA | TRBV7-3 | CASSSTGLANSNEQFF